The sequence of this T cell receptor (beta chain) was determined in a study of T cells in Graves' hyperthyroidism and ophthalmopathy. Study outcomes and limitations: Patients with ophthalmopathy were separated from those with stable hyperthyroidism by a 13 V-J model.

This clonotype was found many times. Its specificity is not known. Sequence at one end of the junction differs from germline and may be a read error. Template material for amplifying TCR beta CDR3 regions consisted of RNA transcripts. The HTBI primer set served for first-round RT-PCR of the TCR CDR3. From the multiplex PCR reads, TCRdb called clonotypes with MiXCR, one entry per CDR3 protein. The sample includes 550,000 to 700,000 distinct CDR3 sequences, more than 45% of them seen just once. Uncontrolled infections, other autoimmune diseases, pregnancy or lactation led to exclusion of patients. Clinical symptoms, serum thyroxine and TRAb, thyroid ultrasound and orbital computed tomography were used for the diagnoses. Germline CDR1 SGHAT, CDR2 FQNNGV. The CDR3 runs to 15 residues.

This receptor was obtained from an adult woman with Graves' disease, either hyperthyroidism or ophthalmopathy (not recorded which). Sequencing was performed on peripheral blood or thyroid tissue (not recorded which). This sequence joins TRBV11-2 and TRBJ2-7, with D perhaps TRBD1 (5 bases). The chain's CDR3 is CASCLERRVTDEQYF. CDR3 DNA: TGTGCCAGCTGCTTAGAACGCAGGGTAACCGACGAGCAGTACTTC.